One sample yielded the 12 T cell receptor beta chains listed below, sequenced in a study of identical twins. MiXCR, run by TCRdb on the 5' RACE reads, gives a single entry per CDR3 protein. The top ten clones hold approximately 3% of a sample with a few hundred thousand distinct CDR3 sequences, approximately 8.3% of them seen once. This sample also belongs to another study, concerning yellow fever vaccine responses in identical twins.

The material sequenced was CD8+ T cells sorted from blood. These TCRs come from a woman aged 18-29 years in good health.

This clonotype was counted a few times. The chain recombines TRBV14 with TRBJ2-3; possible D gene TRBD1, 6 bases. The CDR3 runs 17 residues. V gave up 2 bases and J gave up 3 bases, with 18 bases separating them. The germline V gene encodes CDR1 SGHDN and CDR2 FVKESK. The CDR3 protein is CASSQNRVSYGTDTQYF. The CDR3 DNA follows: TGTGCCAGCAGCCAAAACAGGGTTTCGTATGGGACAGATACGCAGTATTTT.

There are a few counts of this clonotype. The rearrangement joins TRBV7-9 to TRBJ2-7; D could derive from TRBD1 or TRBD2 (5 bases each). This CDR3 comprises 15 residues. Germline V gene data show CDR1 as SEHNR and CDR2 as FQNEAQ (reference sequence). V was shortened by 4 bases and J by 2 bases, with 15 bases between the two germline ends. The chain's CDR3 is CASSSNRDGAYEQYF. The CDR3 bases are TGTGCCAGCAGCTCGAACCGGGACGGAGCCTACGAGCAGTACTTC.

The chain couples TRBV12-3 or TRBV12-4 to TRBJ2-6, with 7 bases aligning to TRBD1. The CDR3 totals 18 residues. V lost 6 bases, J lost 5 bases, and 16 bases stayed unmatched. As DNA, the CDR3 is TGTGCCAGCAGCCCCCGAGGGGGCGCGACTGTCTGGGCCAACGTCCTGACTTTC. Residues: CASSPRGGATVWANVLTF.

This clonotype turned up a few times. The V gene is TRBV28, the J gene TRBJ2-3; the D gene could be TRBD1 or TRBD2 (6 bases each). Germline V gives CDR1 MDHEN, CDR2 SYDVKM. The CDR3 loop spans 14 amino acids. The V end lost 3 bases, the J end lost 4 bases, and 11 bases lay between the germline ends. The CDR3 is CASSLDGGADTQYF. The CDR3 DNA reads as TGTGCCAGCAGTTTGGACGGGGGCGCAGATACGCAGTATTTT.

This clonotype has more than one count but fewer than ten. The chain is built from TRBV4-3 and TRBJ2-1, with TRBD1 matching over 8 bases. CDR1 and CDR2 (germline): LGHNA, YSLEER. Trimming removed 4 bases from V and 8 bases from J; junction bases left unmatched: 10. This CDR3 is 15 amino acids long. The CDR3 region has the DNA TGCGCCAGCAGCCTTTCGGGCAGGGGGCAGGATGAGCAGTTCTTC. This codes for CASSLSGRGQDEQFF.

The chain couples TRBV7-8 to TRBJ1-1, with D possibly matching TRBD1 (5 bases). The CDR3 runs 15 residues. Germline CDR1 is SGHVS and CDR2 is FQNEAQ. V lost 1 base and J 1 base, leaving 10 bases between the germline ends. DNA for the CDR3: TGTGCCAGCAGCTTAGTCTACGGGGGGAACACTGAAGCTTTCTTT. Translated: CASSLVYGGNTEAFF.

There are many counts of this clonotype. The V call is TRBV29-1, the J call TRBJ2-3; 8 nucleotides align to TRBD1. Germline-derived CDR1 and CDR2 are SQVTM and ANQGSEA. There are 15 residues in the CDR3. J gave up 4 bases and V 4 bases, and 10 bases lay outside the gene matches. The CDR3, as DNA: TGCAGCGTTGCGGACAGGGATCTTGTCCCAGATACGCAGTATTTT. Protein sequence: CSVADRDLVPDTQYF.

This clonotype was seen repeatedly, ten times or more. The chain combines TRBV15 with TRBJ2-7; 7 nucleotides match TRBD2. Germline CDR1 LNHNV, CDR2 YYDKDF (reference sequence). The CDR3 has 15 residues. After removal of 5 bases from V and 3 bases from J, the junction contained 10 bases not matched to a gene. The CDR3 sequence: CATSQSAGANYEQYF. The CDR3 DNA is TGTGCCACCAGCCAATCGGCGGGAGCTAACTACGAGCAGTACTTC.

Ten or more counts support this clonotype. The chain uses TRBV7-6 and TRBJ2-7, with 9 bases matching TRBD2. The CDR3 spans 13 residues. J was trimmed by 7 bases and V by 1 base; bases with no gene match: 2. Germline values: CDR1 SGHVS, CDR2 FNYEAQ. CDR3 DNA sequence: TGTGCCAGCAGCTTAGGTAGCGGGAGTGAGCAGTACTTC. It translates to CASSLGSGSEQYF.

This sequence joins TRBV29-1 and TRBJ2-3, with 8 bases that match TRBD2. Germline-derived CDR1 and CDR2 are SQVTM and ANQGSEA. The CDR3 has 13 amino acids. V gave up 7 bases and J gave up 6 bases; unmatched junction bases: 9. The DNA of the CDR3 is TGCAGCGCCCCGGGACTAGTTTCTGATACGCAGTATTTT. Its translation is CSAPGLVSDTQYF.

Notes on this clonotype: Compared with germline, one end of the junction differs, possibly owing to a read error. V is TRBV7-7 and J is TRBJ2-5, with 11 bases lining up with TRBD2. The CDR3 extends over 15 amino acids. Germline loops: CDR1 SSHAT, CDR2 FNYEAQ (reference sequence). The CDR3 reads CASSPRLAGGETQYF. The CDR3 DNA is TGTGCTAGCAGCCCCCGGCTAGCGGGAGGAGAGACCCAGTACTTC.

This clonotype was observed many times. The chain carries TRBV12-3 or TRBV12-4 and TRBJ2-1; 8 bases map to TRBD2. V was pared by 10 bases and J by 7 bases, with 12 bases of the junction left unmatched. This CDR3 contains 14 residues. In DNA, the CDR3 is TGTGCCACAATCCTAAGCGGGAGTAGGAATGAGCAGTTCTTC. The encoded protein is CATILSGSRNEQFF.